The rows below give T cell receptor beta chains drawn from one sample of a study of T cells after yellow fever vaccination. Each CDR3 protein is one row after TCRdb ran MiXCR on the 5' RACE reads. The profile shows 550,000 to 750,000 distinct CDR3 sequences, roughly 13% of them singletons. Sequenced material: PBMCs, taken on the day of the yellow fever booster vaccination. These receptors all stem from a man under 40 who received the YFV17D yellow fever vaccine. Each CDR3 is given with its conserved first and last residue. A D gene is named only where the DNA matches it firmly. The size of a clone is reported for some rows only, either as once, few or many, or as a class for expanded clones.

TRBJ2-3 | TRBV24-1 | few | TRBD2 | CATKESGRKTDTQYF | TGTGCCACCAAAGAGAGCGGGAGAAAGACCGATACGCAGTATTTT
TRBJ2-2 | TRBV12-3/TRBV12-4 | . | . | CASRAQGTGELFF | TGTGCCAGCAGGGCACAGGGCACCGGGGAGCTGTTTTTT
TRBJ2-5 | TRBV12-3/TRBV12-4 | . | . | CAISYLRGAEVETQYF | TGTGCCATCAGTTACTTAAGGGGCGCTGAAGTGGAGACCCAGTACTTC
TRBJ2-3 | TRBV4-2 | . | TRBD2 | CASSPLLAGGTDTQYF | TGTGCCAGCAGCCCCCTTCTTGCGGGAGGCACAGATACGCAGTATTTT
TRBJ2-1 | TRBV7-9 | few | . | CASSLDPLITYNEQFF | TGTGCCAGCAGCTTAGACCCTCTGATAACCTACAATGAGCAGTTCTTC
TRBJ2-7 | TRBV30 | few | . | CAWSGRSEQYF | TGTGCCTGGAGTGGCCGTTCCGAGCAGTACTTC
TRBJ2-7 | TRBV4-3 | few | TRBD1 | CASSQATGSWEQYF | TGCGCCAGCAGCCAAGCGACAGGGTCGTGGGAGCAGTACTTC
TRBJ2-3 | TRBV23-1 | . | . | CASRTDTQYF | TGCGCCAGCAGAACTGATACGCAGTATTTT
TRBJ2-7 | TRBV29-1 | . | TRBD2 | CSVIAGLRGYEQYF | TGCAGCGTTATAGCGGGACTCAGAGGCTACGAGCAGTACTTC
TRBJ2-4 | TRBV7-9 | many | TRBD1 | CASSLGTGGSKNIQYF | TGTGCCAGCAGCTTGGGGACAGGGGGTTCCAAAAACATTCAGTACTTC
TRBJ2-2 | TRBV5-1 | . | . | CASSLGRLIIGELFF | TGCGCCAGCAGCTTGGGACGGCTGATAATCGGGGAGCTGTTTTTT
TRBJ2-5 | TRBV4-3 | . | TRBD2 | CASSQDAGGGLETQYF | TGCGCCAGCAGCCAAGATGCGGGAGGAGGGTTAGAGACCCAGTACTTC
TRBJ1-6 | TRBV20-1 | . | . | CSASPGGSPLHF | TGCAGTGCCTCTCCCGGGGGGTCACCCCTCCACTTT
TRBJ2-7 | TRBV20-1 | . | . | CSASPPDFSYEQYF | TGCAGTGCTAGTCCCCCGGACTTCTCCTACGAGCAGTACTTC
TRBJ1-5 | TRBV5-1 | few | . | CASSLAQGEQPQHF | TGCGCCAGCAGCTTGGCTCAGGGAGAACAGCCCCAGCATTTT
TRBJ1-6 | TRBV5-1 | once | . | CASSLGHDNSPLHF | TGCGCCAGCAGTCTTGGGCATGATAATTCACCCCTCCACTTT
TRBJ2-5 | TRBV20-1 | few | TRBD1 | CSAQGDKEWTQYF | TGCAGTGCTCAGGGGGATAAAGAGTGGACCCAGTACTTC
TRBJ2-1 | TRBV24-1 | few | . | CATSDVRGGQSSYNEQFF | TGTGCCACCAGTGACGTCAGGGGAGGTCAGAGCTCCTACAATGAGCAGTTCTTC
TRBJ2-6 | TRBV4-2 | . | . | CASSQEGTGGANVLTF | TGTGCCAGCAGCCAAGAAGGGACGGGGGGGGCCAACGTCCTGACTTTC
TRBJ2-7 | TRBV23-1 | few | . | CASRPTTGLPYEQYF | TGCGCCAGCAGACCCACGACGGGACTGCCCTACGAGCAGTACTTC
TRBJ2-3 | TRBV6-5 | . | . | CASSYYGGLPRKATDTQYF | TGTGCCAGCAGTTACTATGGGGGCCTCCCGAGAAAGGCCACAGATACGCAGTATTTT
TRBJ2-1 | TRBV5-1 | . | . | CASSFRATYNEQFF | TGCGCCAGCAGCTTCAGGGCAACCTACAATGAGCAGTTCTTC
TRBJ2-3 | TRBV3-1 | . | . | CASSQGPPTSTDTQYF | TGTGCCAGCAGCCAAGGTCCACCAACTAGCACAGATACGCAGTATTTT
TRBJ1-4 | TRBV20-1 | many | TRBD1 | CSAKRDRVGKLFF | TGCAGTGCGAAGAGGGACAGGGTGGGAAAACTGTTTTTT
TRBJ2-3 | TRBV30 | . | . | CAWTSGNTDTQYF | TGTGCCTGGACCTCGGGGAACACAGATACGCAGTATTTT
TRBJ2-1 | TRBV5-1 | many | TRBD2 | CASSLVTSGNNEQFF | TGCGCCAGCAGCTTGGTAACTAGCGGGAACAATGAGCAGTTCTTC
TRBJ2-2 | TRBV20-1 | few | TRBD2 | CSAESGRYTGELFF | TGCAGTGCTGAAAGCGGGAGATACACCGGGGAGCTGTTTTTT
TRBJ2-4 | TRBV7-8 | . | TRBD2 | CASSLGGLAENIQYF | TGTGCCAGCAGCTTAGGGGGACTAGCGGAAAACATTCAGTACTTC
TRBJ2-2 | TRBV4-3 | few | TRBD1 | CASSQDPGQGARELFF | TGCGCCAGCAGCCAGGACCCGGGACAGGGGGCAAGGGAGCTGTTTTTT
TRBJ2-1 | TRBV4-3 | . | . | CASSQDGWGSSYNEQFF | TGCGCCAGCAGCCAAGATGGATGGGGGTCCTCCTACAATGAGCAGTTCTTC
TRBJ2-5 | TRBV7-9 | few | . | CASSRLISPETQYF | TGTGCCAGCAGCCGACTGATTAGTCCAGAGACCCAGTACTTC
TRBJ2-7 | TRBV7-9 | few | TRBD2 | CASSLGLAGGVDEQYF | TGTGCCAGCAGCTTAGGGCTAGCGGGGGGAGTCGACGAGCAGTACTTC
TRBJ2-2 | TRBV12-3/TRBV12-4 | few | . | CASSLAHTGELFF | TGTGCCAGCAGTTTAGCCCACACCGGGGAGCTGTTTTTT
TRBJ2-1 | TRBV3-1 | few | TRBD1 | CASSPGTGIYNEQFF | TGTGCCAGCAGCCCCGGGACAGGGATCTACAATGAGCAGTTCTTC
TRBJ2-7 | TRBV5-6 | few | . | CATRVCEQYF | TGTGCCACCAGGGTCTGCGAGCAGTACTTC
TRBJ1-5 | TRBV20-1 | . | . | CSARRTGTQPPQHF | TGCAGTGCTAGGCGAACGGGGACCCAACCGCCCCAGCATTTT
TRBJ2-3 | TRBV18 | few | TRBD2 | CASSAVLARTDTQYF | TGTGCCAGCTCAGCCGTACTAGCGCGCACAGATACGCAGTATTTT
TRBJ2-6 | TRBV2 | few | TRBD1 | CASGPQGSFPGANVLTF | TGTGCCAGCGGACCACAGGGGTCCTTCCCTGGGGCCAACGTCCTGACTTTC
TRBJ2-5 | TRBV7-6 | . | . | CASSTGPRGETQYF | TGTGCCAGCAGCACCGGCCCCCGGGGGGAGACCCAGTACTTC
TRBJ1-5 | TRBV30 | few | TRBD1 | CAWSWGQGGNQPQHF | TGTGCCTGGAGTTGGGGACAGGGGGGGAATCAGCCCCAGCATTTT
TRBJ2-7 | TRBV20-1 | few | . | CSATPDGSYEQYF | TGCAGTGCTACCCCGGACGGATCCTACGAGCAGTACTTC
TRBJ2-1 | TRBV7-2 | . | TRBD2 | CASSNLLAGLYNEQFF | TGTGCCAGCAGCAACTTACTAGCGGGACTATACAATGAGCAGTTCTTC
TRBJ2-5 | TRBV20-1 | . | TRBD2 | CSASSGLEETQYF | TGCAGTGCTTCTAGCGGGCTGGAAGAGACCCAGTACTTC
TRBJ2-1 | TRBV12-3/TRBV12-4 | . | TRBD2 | CASSFLASGRNEQFF | TGTGCCAGCAGTTTTTTGGCTAGCGGGAGGAATGAGCAGTTCTTC
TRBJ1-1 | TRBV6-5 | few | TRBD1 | CASSYPQTGYTEAFF | TGTGCCAGCAGTTACCCACAGACAGGGTATACTGAAGCTTTCTTT
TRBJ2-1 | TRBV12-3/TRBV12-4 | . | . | CASSSRWEQFF | TGTGCCAGCAGTTCCCGGTGGGAGCAGTTCTTC
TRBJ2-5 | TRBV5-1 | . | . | CASRLGTTKQETQYF | TGCGCCAGCAGATTGGGAACTACCAAACAAGAGACCCAGTACTTC
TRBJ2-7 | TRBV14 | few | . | CASSQVGNREPEQYF | TGTGCCAGCAGCCAAGTTGGGAACAGGGAGCCCGAGCAGTACTTC
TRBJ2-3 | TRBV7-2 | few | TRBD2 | CASSVQRDYGTDTQYF | TGTGCCAGCAGCGTACAACGGGACTACGGGACAGATACGCAGTATTTT
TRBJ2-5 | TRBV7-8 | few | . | CASSYPLAPRGETQYF | TGTGCCAGCAGCTACCCCCTGGCTCCCCGTGGGGAGACCCAGTACTTC